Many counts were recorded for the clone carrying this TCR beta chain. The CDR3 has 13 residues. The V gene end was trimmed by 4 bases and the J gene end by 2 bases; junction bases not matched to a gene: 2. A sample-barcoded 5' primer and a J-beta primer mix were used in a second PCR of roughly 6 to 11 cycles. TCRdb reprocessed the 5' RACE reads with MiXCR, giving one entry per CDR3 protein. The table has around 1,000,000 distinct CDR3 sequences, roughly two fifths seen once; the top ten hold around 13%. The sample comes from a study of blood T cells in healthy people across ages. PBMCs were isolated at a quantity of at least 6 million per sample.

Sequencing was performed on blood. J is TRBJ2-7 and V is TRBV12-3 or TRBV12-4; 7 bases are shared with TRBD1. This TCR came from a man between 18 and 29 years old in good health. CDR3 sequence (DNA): TGTGCCAGCAGTTCTGGGACAGCCTACGAGCAGTACTTC. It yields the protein CASSSGTAYEQYF.